Presented here are 9 T cell receptor beta chains from one specimen sequenced in a study of response to subunit inactivated influenza vaccine. TCRdb passed the RT-PCR reads through MiXCR, listing each CDR3 protein once. The table lists fewer than 800,000 distinct CDR3 sequences, 15% to 19% of them singletons. The input for sequencing was PBMCs from blood, taken 11 to 12 days after vaccination. All receptors come from a man aged 45-60 years who received an inactivated influenza vaccine.

This clonotype was counted only a few times. The V gene is TRBV20-1, the J gene TRBJ1-5; maybe TRBD1 (5 bases). The CDR3 consists of 14 residues. Trimming cost V 4 bases and J 6 bases, with 16 bases left between them. Looked up from germline, CDR1 is DFQATT and CDR2 is SNEGSKA (reference sequence). CDR3 bases: TGCAGTGCTATTCGACAGTCCTCAGCTCAGCCCCAGCATTTT. Amino acids: CSAIRQSSAQPQHF.

The CDR3 loop is CASSLKVGKETQYF. The CDR3 nucleotides read TGTGCCAGCAGCTTGAAAGTTGGAAAAGAGACCCAGTACTTC. This sequence joins TRBV5-5 and TRBJ2-5; D ambiguous. V dropped 1 base and J dropped 3 bases, with 10 bases sitting between them. CDR1 and CDR2 from the germline V gene are SGHKS and YYEKEE (reference sequence). CDR3 length: 14 residues.

This clonotype was seen many times. The chain uses TRBV12-3 or TRBV12-4 and TRBJ1-1, with TRBD1 matching over 8 bases. The CDR3 has 17 residues. The J segment lost 2 bases and the V segment lost 5 bases, leaving 13 bases of the junction unmatched. This CDR3 reads CASSTRPGTGDNTEAFF. CDR3 nucleotides: TGTGCCAGCAGTACCCGTCCCGGGACAGGCGATAACACTGAAGCTTTCTTT.

The genes are TRBV24-1 and TRBJ1-6; TRBD1 might be the D (5 bases). V was shortened by 2 bases and J by 7 bases, with 14 bases between the two germline ends. The germline gives CDR1 KGHDR, CDR2 SFDVKD. The CDR3 is made up of 16 amino acids. CDR3: CATSDSRQGWNSPLHF. The DNA of the CDR3 is TGTGCCACCAGTGATTCCCGGCAGGGCTGGAATTCACCCCTCCACTTT.

This clonotype was observed many times. This chain joins TRBV2 and TRBJ1-5; D is possibly TRBD1 (5 bases). Germline CDR1 and CDR2: SNHLY and FYNNEI. This CDR3 has 13 residues. The V end was cut by 6 bases, the J end by 1 base, with 7 bases between. CDR3 DNA: TGTGCCAGCAGCCGGGACAGCAATCAGCCCCAGCATTTT. It is translated as CASSRDSNQPQHF.

This clonotype was observed a few times. This rearrangement joins TRBV7-2 to TRBJ2-7, with 10 bases lining up with TRBD1. V trimming: 5 bases; J trimming: 6 bases; junction bases outside the gene matches: 7. Germline lookup yields CDR1 SGHTA and CDR2 FQGNSA. The CDR3 extends over 14 amino acids. The CDR3 is CASSQGQGLGEQYF. CDR3 nucleotide sequence: TGTGCCAGCAGCCAGGGACAGGGGCTAGGCGAGCAGTACTTC.

A few counts support this clonotype. The chain links TRBV11-3 to TRBJ2-2, with D possibly being TRBD1 (5 bases). CDR1 and CDR2 from the germline V gene are SGHNT and YENEEA. V was pared by 5 bases and J by 0 bases, with 7 bases between. There are 14 residues in the CDR3. The DNA for the CDR3 is TGTGCCAGCAGCGCCAGGGCGAACACCGGGGAGCTGTTTTTT. This encodes CASSARANTGELFF.

In DNA form, the CDR3 reads TGTGCCAGCAGCACCACTAGCGGGAGGCGGACCGGGGAGCTGTTTTTT. This translates into CASSTTSGRRTGELFF. The chain is built from TRBV12-3 or TRBV12-4 and TRBJ2-2; 12 bases line up with TRBD2. CDR3 length equals 16 residues. Losses at the gene ends were 6 bases for V and 5 bases for J; bases not matched to a gene: 7.

This clonotype was observed a few times. In nucleotides, the CDR3 is TGTGCCAGCAGTTACTCTGCGGGACAGGAAAGCAATCAGCCCCAGCATTTT. It yields the protein CASSYSAGQESNQPQHF. The chain carries TRBV6-7 and TRBJ1-5, with 8 bases matching TRBD1. TRBV6-7 is annotated as an ORF whose role is uncertain. This CDR3 has 17 residues. J was trimmed by 1 base and V by 0 bases; bases with no gene match: 5.